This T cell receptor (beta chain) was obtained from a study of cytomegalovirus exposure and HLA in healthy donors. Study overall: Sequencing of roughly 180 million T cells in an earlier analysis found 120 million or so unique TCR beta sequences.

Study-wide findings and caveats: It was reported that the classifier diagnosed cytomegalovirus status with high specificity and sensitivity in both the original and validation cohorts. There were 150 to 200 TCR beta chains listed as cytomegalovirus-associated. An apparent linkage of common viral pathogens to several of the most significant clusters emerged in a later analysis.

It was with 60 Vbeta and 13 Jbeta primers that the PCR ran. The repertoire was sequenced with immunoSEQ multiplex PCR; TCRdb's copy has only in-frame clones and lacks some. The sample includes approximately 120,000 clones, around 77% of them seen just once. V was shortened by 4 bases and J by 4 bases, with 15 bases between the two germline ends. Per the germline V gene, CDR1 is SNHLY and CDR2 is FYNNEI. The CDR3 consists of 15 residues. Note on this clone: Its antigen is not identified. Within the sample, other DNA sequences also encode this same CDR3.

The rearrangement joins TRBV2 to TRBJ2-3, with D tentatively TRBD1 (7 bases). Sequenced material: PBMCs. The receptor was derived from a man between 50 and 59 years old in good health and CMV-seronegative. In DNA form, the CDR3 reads TGTGCCAGCAGTGTGTGGCAGGGGGGCCCAGATACGCAGTATTTT. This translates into CASSVWQGGPDTQYF. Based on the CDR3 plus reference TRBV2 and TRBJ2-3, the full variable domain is EPEVTQTPSHQVTQMGQEVILRCVPISNHLYFYWYRQILGQKVEFLVSFYNNEISEKSEIFDDQFSVERPDGSNFTLKIRSTKLEDSAMYFCASSVWQGGPDTQYFGPGTRLTVL.